One sample yielded the 16 T cell receptor beta chains listed below, sequenced in a study of early T cells in non-severe SARS-CoV-2 infection. TCRdb reprocessed the 5' RACE reads with MiXCR, giving one entry per CDR3 protein. Here the sample spans about 66,000 distinct CDR3 sequences, approximately 10% being singletons. The sample taken for sequencing was whole blood. These receptors were taken from an adult who was a healthcare worker with PCR-confirmed SARS-CoV-2 infection or an uninfected control (not recorded which).

There are many counts of this clonotype. The chain joins TRBV3-1 to TRBJ2-7; D is unclear. Trimming pared 1 base from V and 7 bases from J, leaving 5 bases between. This CDR3 comprises 11 residues. Germline V gene lookup returns CDR1 LGHDT and CDR2 YNNKEL (reference sequence). The CDR3 nucleotides are TGTGCCAGCAGCCAAGGACTGGAGCAGTACTTC. Its protein is CASSQGLEQYF.

A few counts support this clonotype. The chain is built from TRBV5-1 and TRBJ2-7; 9 bases align to TRBD2. There are 15 residues in the CDR3. Trimming at V came to 4 bases and at J to 3 bases, leaving 8 bases not matched to a gene. The germline gives CDR1 SGHRS, CDR2 YFSETQ. The CDR3: CASSLLPSGNYEQYF. DNA for the CDR3: TGCGCCAGCAGCCTTCTCCCTAGCGGGAACTACGAGCAGTACTTC.

The chain employs TRBV20-1 and TRBJ2-1; 11 bases are shared with TRBD2. This CDR3 comprises 15 residues. The junction had 8 bases not matched to a gene; V was cut back by 6 bases and J by 4 bases. Looked up from germline, CDR1 is DFQATT and CDR2 is SNEGSKA (reference sequence). The DNA for the CDR3 is TGCAGTGCAAAGGGACTAGCGGAACCATACAATGAGCAGTTCTTC. This codes for CSAKGLAEPYNEQFF.

V gene TRBV29-1 combines with J gene TRBJ1-1; 7 bases match TRBD1. V gave up 7 bases and J gave up 4 bases; unmatched junction bases: 6. This CDR3 is built from 12 residues. Per the germline V gene, CDR1 is SQVTM and CDR2 is ANQGSEA. CDR3: CSGRTGGTEAFF. CDR3 bases: TGCAGCGGGCGGACAGGCGGCACTGAAGCTTTCTTT.

This clonotype was picked up a small number of times. The gene calls are TRBV7-8 and TRBJ2-2, with 8 bases lining up with TRBD2. In germline, CDR1 is SGHVS, CDR2 FQNEAQ. Germline trimming cut 7 bases from V and 0 bases from J; bases unmatched to any gene: 25. This CDR3 comprises 22 residues. The CDR3 nucleotides are TGTGCCAGCACGTCTGAGAGACCCGGGAGGGAACCACCTCTCGCGAACACCGGGGAGCTGTTTTTT. Its protein is CASTSERPGREPPLANTGELFF.

The table lists this clonotype with many counts. V and J are TRBV29-1 and TRBJ1-5; TRBD1 agrees at 8 bases. Germline-derived CDR1 and CDR2 are SQVTM and ANQGSEA. J gave up 5 bases and V 5 bases, and 14 bases lay outside the gene matches. The CDR3 has 16 residues. Written as DNA, the CDR3 is TGCAGCGTTTTAGGGTGGGGACAGGCCCTCGATCAGCCCCAGCATTTT. It yields the protein CSVLGWGQALDQPQHF. Filled out from reference TRBV29-1 and TRBJ1-5, the complete variable domain reads SAVISQKPSRDICQRGTSLTIQCQVDSQVTMMFWYRQQPGQSLTLIATANQGSEATYESGFVIDKFPISRPNLTFSTLTVSNMSPEDSSIYLCSVLGWGQALDQPQHFGDGTRLSIL.

At least ten counts were recorded for this clonotype. The genes are TRBV4-2 and TRBJ2-2; 10 bases agree with TRBD2. Germline V gene sequence: CDR1 LGHNA, CDR2 YNFKEQ. This CDR3 is built from 15 residues. V dropped 0 bases and J dropped 7; count of bases not matched to a gene: 2. The CDR3 DNA reads as TGTGCCAGCAGCCAAGAAGCGGGAGGGGTCGGGGAGCTGTTTTTT. The encoded protein is CASSQEAGGVGELFF.

The chain couples TRBV5-1 to TRBJ2-1, with TRBD2 matching 13 bases. Per germline, CDR1 SGHRS and CDR2 YFSETQ. The junction had 5 bases not matched to a gene; V was cut back by 3 bases and J by 5 bases. The CDR3 is made up of 16 amino acids. The DNA of the CDR3 is TGCGCCAGCAGCTGGGGACTAGCGGGACCTAACAATGAGCAGTTCTTC. It encodes CASSWGLAGPNNEQFF.

The chain links TRBV6-6 to TRBJ2-7; 11 bases map to TRBD2. Germline V gene sequence: CDR1 MNHNY, CDR2 SVGAGI (reference sequence). V gave up 0 bases and J gave up 6 bases; unmatched junction bases: 7. This CDR3 has 16 residues. CDR3 amino acids: CASSYSSSGRPSEQYF. In nucleotides, the CDR3 is TGTGCCAGCAGTTACTCCTCTAGCGGGAGGCCTAGCGAGCAGTACTTC.

The V gene is TRBV11-3, the J gene TRBJ1-1, with D hard to call. V lost 2 bases, J lost 0 bases, and 4 bases lay in between. CDR1 is SGHNT, CDR2 YENEEA, per germline. This CDR3 comprises 13 residues. CDR3 amino acids: CASSLIMNTEAFF. CDR3 DNA: TGTGCCAGCAGCTTAATCATGAACACTGAAGCTTTCTTT.

In this sample, this clonotype turned up many times. The chain couples TRBV20-1 to TRBJ2-1, with 7 bases identical to TRBD2. CDR3 length: 14 residues. V lost 0 bases to trimming and J lost 8 bases; unmatched junction nucleotides: 7. In germline, CDR1 is DFQATT, CDR2 SNEGSKA (reference sequence). DNA of the CDR3: TGCAGTGCTAGAGATTTTGGCGGGAGTCATGAGCAGTTCTTC. It yields the protein CSARDFGGSHEQFF.

This clonotype was counted between two and nine times. The J gene is TRBJ2-7, the V gene TRBV7-6, with 7 bases lining up with TRBD2. The CDR3 spans 19 residues. Per the germline V gene, CDR1 is SGHVS and CDR2 is FNYEAQ. J gave up 5 bases and V 0 bases, and 19 bases lay outside the gene matches. The CDR3 DNA is TGTGCCAGCAGCTTAGCTTGGACACCCGGGGGTAGCGGGTCCCACGAGCAGTACTTC. It codes for CASSLAWTPGGSGSHEQYF.

This clonotype was observed a handful of times. The chain combines TRBV13 with TRBJ2-3; 15 nucleotides align to TRBD2. The V gene end was trimmed by 5 bases and the J gene end by 14 bases; junction bases not matched to a gene: 8. The CDR3 consists of 14 residues. CDR1 PRHDT and CDR2 FYEKMQ come from the germline V gene (reference sequence). The CDR3 is CASSTRGLAGGMYF. As DNA, the CDR3 is TGTGCCAGCAGCACAAGAGGACTAGCGGGAGGGATGTATTTT.

This clonotype was observed a handful of times. CDR3: CASRKLWGAKNIQYF. CDR3 coding DNA: TGTGCCAGCAGAAAACTCTGGGGAGCCAAAAACATTCAGTACTTC. This chain connects TRBV11-2 to TRBJ2-4; no clear D gene. V lost 6 bases to trimming and J lost 0 bases, with 12 bases between them. Germline assignment: CDR1 SGHAT and CDR2 FQNNGV. This CDR3 has 15 residues.

The chain combines TRBV29-1 with TRBJ2-1; D not resolved. Trimming shortened V by 4 bases and J by 6 bases, and 7 bases separated the two germline ends. The CDR3 extends over 11 amino acids. Germline assignment: CDR1 SQVTM and CDR2 ANQGSEA. DNA for the CDR3: TGCAGCGTTGTGGGGTTCAATGAGCAGTTCTTC. Translated: CSVVGFNEQFF.

This clonotype was detected ten times or more. The chain employs TRBV7-3 and TRBJ2-7; 9 nucleotides agree with TRBD2. Germline V gene data show CDR1 as SGHTA and CDR2 as FQGTGA. Trimming took 2 bases from V and 5 from J; bases not matched to a gene: 7. This CDR3 has 15 residues. The CDR3 coding sequence is TGTGCCAGCAGCTTATTCGCGGGAGGGCCTAACGAGCAGTACTTC. Its translation is CASSLFAGGPNEQYF.